The sequence of this T cell receptor (beta chain) was determined in a study of blood T cell repertoires in COVID-19. Germline assignment: CDR1 SGHNT and CDR2 YENEEA. V shed 1 base and J 1 base; nucleotides not matched to a gene: 7. This CDR3 is 16 amino acids long. Original data processing: Reference gene primer amplification yielded estimated nucleated cell counts. Generated by immunoSEQ multiplex PCR, the TCRdb table keeps only in-frame clones and is missing some. V and J calls and clone size are given by that table; D and trimming were obtained from the DNA. The sample holds 350,000 or so clones, roughly 90% seen once.

The specimen sequenced was PBMCs or T cells enriched from blood (not recorded which). The gene calls are TRBV11-3 and TRBJ2-7; 7 positions match TRBD2. This sequence was found in a woman in her 30s who had been exposed to COVID-19. DNA of the CDR3: TGTGCCAGCAGCTTAGGACCCGCTAGCGGATCCTACGAGCAGTACTTC. Protein: CASSLGPASGSYEQYF.